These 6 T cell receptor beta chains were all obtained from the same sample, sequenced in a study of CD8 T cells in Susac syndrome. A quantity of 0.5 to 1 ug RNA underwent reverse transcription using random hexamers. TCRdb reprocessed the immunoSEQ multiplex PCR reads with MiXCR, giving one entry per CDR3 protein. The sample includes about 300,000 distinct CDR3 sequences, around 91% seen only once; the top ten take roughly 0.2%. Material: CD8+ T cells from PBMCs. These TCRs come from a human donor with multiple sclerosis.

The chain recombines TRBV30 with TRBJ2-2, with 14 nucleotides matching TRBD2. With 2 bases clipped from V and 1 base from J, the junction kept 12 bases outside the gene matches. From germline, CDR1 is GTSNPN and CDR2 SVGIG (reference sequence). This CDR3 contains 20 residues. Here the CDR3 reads CAWSPLKGLAGGVNTGELFF. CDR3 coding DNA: TGTGCCTGGAGTCCTCTAAAAGGACTAGCGGGAGGAGTGAACACCGGGGAGCTGTTTTTT.

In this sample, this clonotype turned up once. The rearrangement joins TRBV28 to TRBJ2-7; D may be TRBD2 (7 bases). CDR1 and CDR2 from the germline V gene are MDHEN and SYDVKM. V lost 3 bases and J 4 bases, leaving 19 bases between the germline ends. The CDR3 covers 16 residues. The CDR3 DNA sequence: TGTGCCAGCAGTTTGAGGGGGGACTACCCCAATTACGAGCAGTACTTC. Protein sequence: CASSLRGDYPNYEQYF.

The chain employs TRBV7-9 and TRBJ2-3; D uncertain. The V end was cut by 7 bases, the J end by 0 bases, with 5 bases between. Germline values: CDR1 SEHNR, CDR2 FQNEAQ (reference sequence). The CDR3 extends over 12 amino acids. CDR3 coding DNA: TGTGCCAGCACCGAGAGCACAGATACGCAGTATTTT. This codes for CASTESTDTQYF. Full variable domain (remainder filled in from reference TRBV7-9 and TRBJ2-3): DTGVSQNPRHKITKRGQNVTFRCDPISEHNRLYWYRQTLGQGPEFLTYFQNEAQLEKSRLLSDRFSAERPKGSFSTLEIQRTEQGDSAMYLCASTESTDTQYFGPGTRLTVL.

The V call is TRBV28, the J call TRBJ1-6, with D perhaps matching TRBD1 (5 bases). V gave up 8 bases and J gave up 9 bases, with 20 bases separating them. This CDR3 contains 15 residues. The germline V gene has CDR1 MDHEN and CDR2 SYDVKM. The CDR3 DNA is TGTGCCAGCTATCAGTTTGCGGGACGGTTTTCACCCCTCCACTTT. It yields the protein CASYQFAGRFSPLHF.

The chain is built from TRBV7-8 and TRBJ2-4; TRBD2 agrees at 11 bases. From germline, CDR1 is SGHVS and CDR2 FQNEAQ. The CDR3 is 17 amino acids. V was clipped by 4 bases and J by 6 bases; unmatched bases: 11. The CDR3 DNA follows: TGTGCCAGCAGCTCTAGACTAGCGGGAAATCCGATAAACATTCAGTACTTC. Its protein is CASSSRLAGNPINIQYF.

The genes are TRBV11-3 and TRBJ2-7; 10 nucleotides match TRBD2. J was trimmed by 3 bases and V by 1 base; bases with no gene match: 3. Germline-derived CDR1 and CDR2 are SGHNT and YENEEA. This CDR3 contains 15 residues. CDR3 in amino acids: CASSLGPSGSYEQYF. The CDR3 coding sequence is TGTGCCAGCAGCTTAGGGCCTAGCGGGAGCTACGAGCAGTACTTC.